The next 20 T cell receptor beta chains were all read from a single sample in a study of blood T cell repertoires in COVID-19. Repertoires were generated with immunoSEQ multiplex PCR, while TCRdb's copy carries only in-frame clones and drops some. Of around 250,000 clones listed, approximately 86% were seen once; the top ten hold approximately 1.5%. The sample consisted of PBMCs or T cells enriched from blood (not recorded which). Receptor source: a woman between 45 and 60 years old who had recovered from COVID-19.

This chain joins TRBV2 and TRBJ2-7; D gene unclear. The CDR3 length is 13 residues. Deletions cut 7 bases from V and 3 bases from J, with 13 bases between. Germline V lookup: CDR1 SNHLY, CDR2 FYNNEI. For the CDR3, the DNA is TGTGCCAGCAAAGACTCCCCAAGCTACGAGCAGTACTTC. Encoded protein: CASKDSPSYEQYF.

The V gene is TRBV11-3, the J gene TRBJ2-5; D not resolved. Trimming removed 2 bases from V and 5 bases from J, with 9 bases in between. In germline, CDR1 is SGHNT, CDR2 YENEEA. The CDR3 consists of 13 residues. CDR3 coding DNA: TGTGCCAGCAGCTTAACGATAGAGGAGACCCAGTACTTC. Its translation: CASSLTIEETQYF.

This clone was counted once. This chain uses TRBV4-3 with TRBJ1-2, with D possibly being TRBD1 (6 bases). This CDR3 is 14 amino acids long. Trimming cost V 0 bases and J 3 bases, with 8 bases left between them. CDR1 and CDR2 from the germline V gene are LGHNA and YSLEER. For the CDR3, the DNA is TGCGCCAGCAGCCAAGACAGGGGATACTATGGCTACACCTTC. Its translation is CASSQDRGYYGYTF.

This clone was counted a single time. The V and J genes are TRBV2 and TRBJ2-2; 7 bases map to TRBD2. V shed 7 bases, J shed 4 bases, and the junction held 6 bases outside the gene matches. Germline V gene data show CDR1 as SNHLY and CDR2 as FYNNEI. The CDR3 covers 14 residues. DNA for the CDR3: TGTGCCAGCAATAGCGGGTTAGGCACCGGGGAGCTGTTTTTT. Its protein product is CASNSGLGTGELFF.

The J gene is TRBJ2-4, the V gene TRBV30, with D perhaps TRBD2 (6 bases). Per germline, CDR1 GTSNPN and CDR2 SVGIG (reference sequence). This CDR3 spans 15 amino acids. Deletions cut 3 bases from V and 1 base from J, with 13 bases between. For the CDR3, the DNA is TGTGCCTGGAGCCCCTTTGGGGGGGCCAAAAACATTCAGTACTTC. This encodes CAWSPFGGAKNIQYF.

The CDR3 DNA reads TGCGCCAGCAGCGAGGGGACAGGGGGAAATTCACCCCTCCACTTT. It codes for CASSEGTGGNSPLHF. The genes are TRBV5-1 and TRBJ1-6, with TRBD1 matching over 11 bases. Germline assignment: CDR1 SGHRS and CDR2 YFSETQ. V gave up 4 bases and J gave up 7 bases; unmatched junction bases: 4. This CDR3 comprises 15 residues.

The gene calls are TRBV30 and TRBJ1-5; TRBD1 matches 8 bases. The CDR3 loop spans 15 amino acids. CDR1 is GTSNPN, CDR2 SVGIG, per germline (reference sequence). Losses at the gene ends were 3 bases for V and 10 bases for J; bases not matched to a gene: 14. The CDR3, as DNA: TGTGCCTGGAGGAAGAACGGACAGGGTTTCGAACCCCAGCATTTT. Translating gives CAWRKNGQGFEPQHF.

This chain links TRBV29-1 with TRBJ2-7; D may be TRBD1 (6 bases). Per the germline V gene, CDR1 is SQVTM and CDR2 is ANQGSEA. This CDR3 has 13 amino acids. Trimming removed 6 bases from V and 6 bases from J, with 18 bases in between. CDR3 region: CSVLGQGSGEQYF. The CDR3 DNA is TGCAGCGTCCTCGGCCAGGGGTCCGGCGAGCAGTACTTC.

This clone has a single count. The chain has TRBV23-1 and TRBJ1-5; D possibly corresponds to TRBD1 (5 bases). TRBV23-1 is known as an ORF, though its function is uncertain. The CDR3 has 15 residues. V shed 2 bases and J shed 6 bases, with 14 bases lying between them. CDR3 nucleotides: TGCGCCAGCAGTCAAATGGGGGGTGAGAGTCAGCCCCAGCATTTT. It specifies CASSQMGGESQPQHF.

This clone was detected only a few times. CDR3 residues: CASNAILPGWTNYGYTF. CDR3 bases: TGTGCCAGCAACGCCATTTTACCCGGGTGGACTAACTATGGCTACACCTTC. The V and J genes are TRBV28 and TRBJ1-2; no clear D. The CDR3 runs to 17 residues. Germline loops: CDR1 MDHEN, CDR2 SYDVKM. With 7 bases removed from V and 0 bases from J, the gap between germline ends came to 21 bases.

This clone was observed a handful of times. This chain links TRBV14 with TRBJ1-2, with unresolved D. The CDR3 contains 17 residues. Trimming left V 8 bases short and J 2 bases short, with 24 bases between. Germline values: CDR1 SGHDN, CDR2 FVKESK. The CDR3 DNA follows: TGTGCCAGCTCACCGGGAGAGTCTTTGGGGTTCAACTATGGCTACACCTTC. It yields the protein CASSPGESLGFNYGYTF.

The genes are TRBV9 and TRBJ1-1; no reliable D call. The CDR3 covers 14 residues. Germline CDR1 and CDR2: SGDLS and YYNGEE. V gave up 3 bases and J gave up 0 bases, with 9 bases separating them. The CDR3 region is CASSALSLNTEAFF. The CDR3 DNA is TGTGCCAGCAGCGCTCTATCTTTGAACACTGAAGCTTTCTTT.

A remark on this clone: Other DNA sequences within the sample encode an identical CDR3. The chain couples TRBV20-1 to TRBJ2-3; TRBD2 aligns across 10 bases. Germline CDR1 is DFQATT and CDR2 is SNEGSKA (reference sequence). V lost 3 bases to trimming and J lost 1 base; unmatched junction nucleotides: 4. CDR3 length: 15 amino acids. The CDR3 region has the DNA TGCAGTGCTAGTCGGCTAGCGGGAGGCACAGATACGCAGTATTTT. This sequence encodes CSASRLAGGTDTQYF.

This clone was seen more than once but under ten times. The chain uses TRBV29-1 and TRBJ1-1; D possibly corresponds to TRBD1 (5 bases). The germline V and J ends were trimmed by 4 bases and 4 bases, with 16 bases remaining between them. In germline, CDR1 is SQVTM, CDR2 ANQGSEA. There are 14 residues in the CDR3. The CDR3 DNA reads TGCAGCGTTGCTCCCGGGGGGTTGGGCACTGAAGCTTTCTTT. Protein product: CSVAPGGLGTEAFF.

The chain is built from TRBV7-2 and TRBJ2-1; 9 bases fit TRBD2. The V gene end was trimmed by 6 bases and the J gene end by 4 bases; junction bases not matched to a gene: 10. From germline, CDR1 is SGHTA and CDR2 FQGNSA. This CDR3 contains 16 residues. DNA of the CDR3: TGTGCCAGCAGGCGAATAGCGGGAGTTCGGTACAATGAGCAGTTCTTC. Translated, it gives CASRRIAGVRYNEQFF.

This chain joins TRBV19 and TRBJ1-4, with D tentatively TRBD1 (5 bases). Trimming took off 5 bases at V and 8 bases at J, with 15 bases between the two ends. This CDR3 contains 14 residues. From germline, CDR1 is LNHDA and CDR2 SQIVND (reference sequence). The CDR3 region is CASSPRQGHEKLFF. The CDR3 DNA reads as TGTGCCAGTAGTCCAAGGCAGGGCCACGAAAAACTGTTTTTT.

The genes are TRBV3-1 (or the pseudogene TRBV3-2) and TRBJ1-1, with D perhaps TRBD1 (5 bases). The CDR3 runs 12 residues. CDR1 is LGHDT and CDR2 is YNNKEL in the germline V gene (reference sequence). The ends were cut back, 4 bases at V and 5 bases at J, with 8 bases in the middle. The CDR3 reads CASSLQGTEAFF. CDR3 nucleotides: TGTGCCAGCAGCCTTCAGGGAACTGAAGCTTTCTTT.

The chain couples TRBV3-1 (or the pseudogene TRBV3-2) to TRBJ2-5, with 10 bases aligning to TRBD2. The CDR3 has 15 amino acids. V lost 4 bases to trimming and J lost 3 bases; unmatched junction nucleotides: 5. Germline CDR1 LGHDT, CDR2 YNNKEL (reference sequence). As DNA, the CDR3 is TGTGCCAGCAGCCTCTGGCTAGCGGGAGAAGAGACCCAGTACTTC. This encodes CASSLWLAGEETQYF.

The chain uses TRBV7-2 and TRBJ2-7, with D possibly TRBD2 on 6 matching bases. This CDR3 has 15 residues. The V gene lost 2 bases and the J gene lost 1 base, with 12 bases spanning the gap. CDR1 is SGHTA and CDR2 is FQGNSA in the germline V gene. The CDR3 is CASSLSLGLSYEQYF. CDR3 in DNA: TGTGCCAGCAGCTTAAGTTTGGGACTTTCCTACGAGCAGTACTTC.

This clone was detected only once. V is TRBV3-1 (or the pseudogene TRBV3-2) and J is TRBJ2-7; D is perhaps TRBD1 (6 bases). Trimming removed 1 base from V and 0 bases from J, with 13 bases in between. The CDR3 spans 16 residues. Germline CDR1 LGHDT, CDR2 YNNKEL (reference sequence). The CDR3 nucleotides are TGTGCCAGCAGCCAAGCTACGGTAGGGGGCTCCTACGAGCAGTACTTC. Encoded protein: CASSQATVGGSYEQYF.